This TCR beta chain was profiled in a study of shared clonotypes between healthy human individuals. Sequenced by immunoSEQ multiplex PCR; TCRdb stores in-frame clones only, minus some. The table has 400,000 to 550,000 clones, 79% seen once. This clone was counted a single time. Other nucleotide sequences from this sample produce the same CDR3. The germline gives CDR1 SGHTA, CDR2 FQGTGA. Deletions cut 0 bases from V and 2 bases from J, with 4 bases between. The CDR3 consists of 13 residues. The specimen was PBMCs. The chain carries TRBV7-3 and TRBJ2-5, with D unclear. This clonotype was obtained from a woman in her thirties or forties in good health. Some clones in this sample may be carry-over from other donors' samples. The CDR3 DNA reads TGTGCCAGCAGCTTAACCAGGCAAGAGACCCAGTACTTC. It specifies CASSLTRQETQYF.